This is a list of T cell receptor beta chains from one sample in a study of STAT5B mutations in CD4+ large granular lymphocyte leukemia. This table comes from immunoSEQ multiplex PCR, and its TCRdb copy is limited to in-frame clones, with some not included. In the table there are fewer than 45,000 clones, approximately 80% of which are singletons. Sequenced: CD4+ T cells from blood buffy coats. Receptors were obtained from a human donor in good health. Both conserved end residues are trimmed from each CDR3.

J,V,CDR3
TRBJ2-5,TRBV6-1,ASSTGTGGIQTQY
TRBJ1-5,TRBV2,ASSEEGQGGQPQH
TRBJ2-5,TRBV10-3,AIRGQGEAETQY
TRBJ2-5,TRBV11-3,ASSLDSPQGSQY
TRBJ2-7,TRBV10-3,AISESAGGYEQY
TRBJ2-7,TRBV10-3,AISESLGGGYSYEQY
TRBJ2-1,TRBV9,ASSVALGMSLQF
TRBJ2-7,TRBV5-4,ASSLRGLGSYEQY
TRBJ1-2,TRBV28,ASSFATGLNYGYT
TRBJ1-2,TRBV27,ASSLNPGSLKGYT
TRBJ2-3,TRBV10-3,AIGLHQDTDTQY
TRBJ1-5,TRBV4-3,ASSQEAMGQPQH
TRBJ1-1,TRBV6-6,ASSYRRTAMNTEAF
TRBJ1-2,TRBV5-5,ASSFQGNYGYT
TRBJ1-1,TRBV14,ASSQDRALGAF
TRBJ2-7,TRBV6-6,ASRARHYEQY
TRBJ2-3,TRBV13,ASSLLAGGYVDTQY
TRBJ2-7,TRBV15,ATSREGLTGGAGEQY
TRBJ2-2,TRBV9,ASSVATGELF
TRBJ2-4,TRBV18,ASSPSSALAKNIQY
TRBJ1-5,TRBV5-8,ASSQDQPQH
TRBJ2-3,TRBV7-3,ASSLIPALSDTQY
TRBJ1-5,TRBV2,ASSGQGASNQPQH
TRBJ2-7,TRBV27,ATSWIAGGEQY
TRBJ1-2,TRBV18,ASSPGTGNNYGYT
TRBJ1-4,TRBV28,ASSLDYATNEKLF
TRBJ2-3,TRBV19,ASSIVDTQY
TRBJ2-7,TRBV6-5,ASRPGGGEQY
TRBJ2-7,TRBV29-1,SVEDGTGVLYEQY